The source of this T cell receptor beta chain is a study of cytomegalovirus exposure and HLA in healthy donors. In regard to this clone: A read error may produce the germline difference seen at one junction end.

PCR employed 60 Vbeta and 13 Jbeta primers. Produced via immunoSEQ multiplex PCR; TCRdb's table is partial and in-frame only. Seen here are almost 200,000 clones, roughly 77% observed once, and the top ten hold around 0.38%. The CDR3 sequence is 17 residues long. Germline values: CDR1 SSHAT, CDR2 FNYEAQ (reference sequence). The chain links TRBV7-7 to TRBJ2-5; 11 nucleotides match TRBD2. The receptor's source is a male donor in good health and CMV-seropositive. Material for sequencing was PBMCs. The CDR3, as DNA: TGTGCTAGCAGCTTAGGCCGTACTAGCGGGAGTAGGGAGACCCAGTACTTC. Amino acids: CASSLGRTSGSRETQYF.